The 8 T cell receptor beta chains below all came from one sample that was sequenced in a study of T cells in Graves' hyperthyroidism and ophthalmopathy. Authors of the study amplified TCR beta CDR3 regions from RNA transcripts. Primed by the HTBI set, a first-round RT-PCR was run on the TCR CDR3. MiXCR, run by TCRdb on the multiplex PCR reads, gives a single entry per CDR3 protein. The sample carries a few hundred thousand distinct CDR3 sequences, roughly an eighth recorded once. The sample consisted of blood. The receptors stem from a woman in her late teens or twenties with Graves' hyperthyroidism.

This clonotype was counted ten times or more. The chain has TRBV27 and TRBJ1-2; possibly TRBD1 for D (6 bases). Germline V gives CDR1 MNHEY, CDR2 SMNVEV (reference sequence). The CDR3 has 17 residues. V was cut by 7 bases and J by 0 bases, with 21 bases left in between. In DNA form, the CDR3 reads TGTGCCAGCACCCGGACAGCTAAAGACCTAACTAACTATGGCTACACCTTC. This gives the protein CASTRTAKDLTNYGYTF.

At least ten counts were recorded for this clonotype. The genes are TRBV6-5 and TRBJ2-7; perhaps TRBD2 as D (7 bases). The CDR3 covers 15 residues. Trimming stripped 0 bases from V and 2 bases from J, with 11 bases between. CDR1 and CDR2 (germline): MNHEY, SVGAGI. The CDR3 protein is CASSYSQGTTYEQYF. Written as DNA, the CDR3 is TGTGCCAGCAGTTACTCCCAGGGGACTACCTACGAGCAGTACTTC.

This clonotype occurred many times. Relative to the germline gene, one junction end is altered; a read error may explain this. This chain joins TRBV5-1 and TRBJ2-5, with D uncertain. The CDR3 loop spans 12 amino acids. CDR1 SGHRS and CDR2 YFSETQ come from the germline V gene. The CDR3 here is CASSLVEETQYF. The CDR3 DNA sequence: TGTGCCAGCAGCTTAGTGGAAGAGACCCAGTACTTC. Full variable domain (missing parts from reference TRBV5-1 and TRBJ2-5): KAGVTQTPRYLIKTRGQQVTLSCSPISGHRSVSWYQQTPGQGLQFLFEYFSETQRNKGNFPGRFSGRQFSNSRSEMNVSTLELGDSALYLCASSLVEETQYFGPGTRLLVL.

This clonotype was observed at least ten times. The chain uses TRBV28 and TRBJ1-5, with 7 positions matching TRBD1. The ends lost 6 bases at V and 3 bases at J; junction bases unmatched: 5. The CDR3 runs to 14 residues. Germline assignment: CDR1 MDHEN and CDR2 SYDVKM. Written as DNA, the CDR3 is TGTGCCAGCAGGGAACAGGGGTTCAATCAGCCCCAGCATTTT. Amino acids: CASREQGFNQPQHF.

This clonotype was seen at least ten times. This chain connects TRBV12-3 or TRBV12-4 to TRBJ1-3; D is undetermined. The CDR3 loop spans 12 amino acids. Trimming pared 2 bases from V and 5 bases from J, leaving 4 bases between. CDR3 sequence (DNA): TGTGCCAGCAGTTTACAACGAAACACCATATATTTT. Translating gives CASSLQRNTIYF.

The J gene is TRBJ1-4, the V gene TRBV4-1; D uncertain. V gave up 2 bases and J gave up 6 bases, with 13 bases separating them. Germline V lookup: CDR1 MGHRA, CDR2 YSYEKL. The CDR3 runs 15 residues. CDR3 sequence reads: CASSQQGRSDEKLFF. CDR3 in DNA: TGCGCCAGCAGCCAACAAGGGCGTTCTGATGAAAAACTGTTTTTT.

This clonotype was observed many times. V is TRBV2 and J is TRBJ2-3; D possibly matches TRBD1 or TRBD2 (5 bases each). The V end lost 8 bases, the J end lost 2 bases, and 14 bases lay between the germline ends. CDR1 is SNHLY, CDR2 FYNNEI, per germline. The CDR3 is 14 residues long. CDR3 sequence reads: CASQVEGNTDTQYF. Here the CDR3 DNA reads TGTGCCAGCCAGGTCGAGGGGAACACAGATACGCAGTATTTT.

This clonotype has at least ten counts. The genes are TRBV7-9 and TRBJ1-5; unclear D gene. This CDR3 spans 16 amino acids. The germline V gene has CDR1 SEHNR and CDR2 FQNEAQ (reference sequence). V was shortened by 0 bases and J by 3 bases, with 12 bases between the two germline ends. CDR3 sequence (DNA): TGTGCCAGCAGCTTAGCCGCGGGTATGGACAATCAGCCCCAGCATTTT. It specifies CASSLAAGMDNQPQHF. Together with reference TRBV7-9 and TRBJ1-5, the CDR3 gives the full variable domain: DTGVSQNPRHKITKRGQNVTFRCDPISEHNRLYWYRQTLGQGPEFLTYFQNEAQLEKSRLLSDRFSAERPKGSFSTLEIQRTEQGDSAMYLCASSLAAGMDNQPQHFGDGTRLSIL.